What follows are 4 T cell receptor beta chains derived from one specimen sequenced in a study of OX40 agonist ivuxolimab in advanced cancers. Only in-frame clones appear in the TCRdb table, and some are missing; sequencing was by immunoSEQ multiplex PCR. The sample records fewer than 70,000 clones, about 89% being singletons. This specimen was CD4+ or CD8+ T cells sorted from blood, taken in a trial of the OX40 agonist ivuxolimab. All receptors come from an adult with an advanced solid tumor such as melanoma, head and neck, liver or kidney cancer.

The V and J genes are TRBV4-3 and TRBJ2-4, with 7 bases that match TRBD1. Germline V gives CDR1 LGHNA, CDR2 YSLEER. V lost 3 bases and J lost 5; bases outside the gene matches: 4. The CDR3 runs to 14 residues. The CDR3 protein is CASSHETGENIQYF. CDR3 DNA sequence: TGCGCCAGCAGCCACGAAACAGGGGAAAACATTCAGTACTTC.

The J gene is TRBJ1-4, the V gene TRBV4-2; D not resolved. The CDR3 length is 14 residues. Deletions cut 1 base from V and 8 bases from J, with 11 bases between. Germline V gene lookup returns CDR1 LGHNA and CDR2 YNFKEQ. CDR3 region: CASSQVGLGEKLFF. DNA of the CDR3: TGTGCCAGCAGCCAAGTCGGGCTAGGCGAAAAACTGTTTTTT.

This clone was detected only once. The J gene is TRBJ1-5, the V gene TRBV6-5; maybe TRBD1 (5 bases). Germline CDR1 is MNHEY and CDR2 is SVGAGI. This CDR3 region has 14 residues. V was pared by 2 bases and J by 4 bases, with 9 bases between. Here the CDR3 DNA reads TGTGCCAGCAGTTACGGGGGGGGGAATCAGCCCCAGCATTTT. It is translated as CASSYGGGNQPQHF.

DNA of the CDR3: TGCGCCAGCAGCTTGACGGTCTCCTACGAGCAGTACTTC. It translates to CASSLTVSYEQYF. The gene calls are TRBV5-1 and TRBJ2-7; D is unclear. Trimming cost V 1 base and J 0 bases, with 5 bases left between them. The CDR3 extends over 13 amino acids. The germline V gene has CDR1 SGHRS and CDR2 YFSETQ.